Listed here are 17 T cell receptor beta chains from one sample, sequenced in a study of blood T cell repertoires in COVID-19. Using immunoSEQ multiplex PCR, the repertoire was profiled, and TCRdb retains in-frame clones only, with some absent. This sample carries around 450,000 clones, 90% of them seen once, and the ten largest clones take about 0.6%. The material sequenced was PBMCs or T cells enriched from blood (not recorded which). These receptors were obtained from a man between 18 and 29 years old who had recovered from COVID-19.

The chain recombines TRBV5-1 with TRBJ1-2, with TRBD1 identical over 7 bases. J lost 5 bases, V lost 4 bases, and 8 bases had no gene match. Germline CDR1 and CDR2: SGHRS and YFSETQ. CDR3 length: 14 amino acids. CDR3 DNA sequence: TGCGCCAGCAGCCTAGGGGGACAGACTTATGGCTACACCTTC. Its protein is CASSLGGQTYGYTF.

The V gene is TRBV25-1, the J gene TRBJ2-7, with 8 positions matching TRBD2. V trimming: 3 bases; J trimming: 6 bases; junction bases outside the gene matches: 7. The germline CDR1 and CDR2 sequences are MGHDK and SYGVNS. The CDR3 consists of 14 residues. DNA for the CDR3: TGTGCCAGCAGTGAGTCTATAGCGGGACGCGAGCAGTACTTC. Translated: CASSESIAGREQYF.

The J gene is TRBJ2-3, the V gene TRBV24-1; 8 positions agree with TRBD1. This CDR3 has 13 residues. Looked up from germline, CDR1 is KGHDR and CDR2 is SFDVKD. V gave up 7 bases and J gave up 3 bases; unmatched junction bases: 2. DNA of the CDR3: TGTGCCACCAGGACAGGGGCAACAGATACGCAGTATTTT. Protein sequence: CATRTGATDTQYF.

The chain links TRBV3-1 (or the pseudogene TRBV3-2) to TRBJ1-2; 11 nucleotides agree with TRBD1. V lost 1 base, J lost 7 bases, and 5 bases stayed unmatched. Germline values: CDR1 LGHDT, CDR2 YNNKEL (reference sequence). The CDR3 is 15 residues long. Here the CDR3 DNA reads TGTGCCAGCAGCCAAGGAGGACAGGGGGCGCCTGGCTACACCTTC. This codes for CASSQGGQGAPGYTF.

This chain links TRBV15 with TRBJ2-3; 8 bases match TRBD1. The ends lost 3 bases at V and 3 bases at J; junction bases unmatched: 5. This CDR3 is 15 amino acids long. Germline assignment: CDR1 LNHNV and CDR2 YYDKDF (reference sequence). The CDR3 DNA reads TGTGCCACCAGCAGGGGGCAGGGGGCGACAGATACGCAGTATTTT. Amino acids: CATSRGQGATDTQYF. The full variable domain, rest sourced from reference TRBV15 and TRBJ2-3, is DAMVIQNPRYQVTQFGKPVTLSCSQTLNHNVMYWYQQKSSQAPKLLFHYYDKDFNNEADTPDNFQSRRPNTSFCFLDIRSPGLGDTAMYLCATSRGQGATDTQYFGPGTRLTVL.

This clone was counted a single time. V is TRBV28 and J is TRBJ2-1; D uncertain. V dropped 6 bases and J dropped 5 bases, with 14 bases sitting between them. CDR3 length: 14 residues. Germline V gene lookup returns CDR1 MDHEN and CDR2 SYDVKM. In nucleotides, the CDR3 is TGTGCCAGCAGCTCGATAGACTCAAACAATGAGCAGTTCTTC. This codes for CASSSIDSNNEQFF.

The chain links TRBV5-1 to TRBJ2-7; 13 nucleotides match TRBD2. Germline V gene lookup returns CDR1 SGHRS and CDR2 YFSETQ. J was trimmed by 6 bases and V by 5 bases; bases with no gene match: 11. There are 16 residues in the CDR3. The CDR3 bases are TGCGCCAGCAGGTACGGTGGACTAGCGGGAGAAGGCGAGCAGTACTTC. This translates into CASRYGGLAGEGEQYF.

Of note for this clone: This sample also contains other DNA sequences that code for the same CDR3. This chain connects TRBV6-5 to TRBJ1-1; 7 nucleotides line up with TRBD1. With V trimmed by 6 bases and J by 5 bases, 3 bases remained unmatched. This CDR3 comprises 12 residues. Germline CDR1 MNHEY, CDR2 SVGAGI. CDR3 DNA sequence: TGTGCCAGCAGCCCAGGGGGGACTGAAGCTTTCTTT. Protein product: CASSPGGTEAFF.

CDR3 DNA: TGTGCCAGCAAAAACAGGGTGGCCGGGGAGACCCAGTACTTC. This translates into CASKNRVAGETQYF. The rearrangement uses TRBV2 and TRBJ2-5; D is possibly TRBD1 (6 bases). Germline-derived CDR1 and CDR2 are SNHLY and FYNNEI. Between the trimmed V and J ends, which lost 7 bases and 5 bases, there was a span of 17 bases. The CDR3 is made up of 14 amino acids.

The chain is built from TRBV9 and TRBJ2-6, with 15 nucleotides matching TRBD2. This CDR3 spans 19 amino acids. From germline, CDR1 is SGDLS and CDR2 YYNGEE. V shed 1 base, J shed 1 base, and the junction held 3 bases outside the gene matches. The CDR3 sequence: CASSVMGLAGGSGANVLTF. Written as DNA, the CDR3 is TGTGCCAGCAGCGTAATGGGACTAGCGGGGGGATCTGGGGCCAACGTCCTGACTTTC.

The chain recombines TRBV6-5 with TRBJ1-3; tentative D call: TRBD1 (6 bases). Trimming left V 5 bases short and J 1 base short, with 9 bases between. Germline CDR1 and CDR2: MNHEY and SVGAGI. This CDR3 has 14 residues. CDR3 coding DNA: TGTGCCAGCAGTCGAGGGACATCTGGAAACACCATATATTTT. This translates into CASSRGTSGNTIYF.

The chain carries TRBV11-2 and TRBJ2-7; no definite D call. This CDR3 comprises 15 residues. V lost 6 bases and J 0 bases, leaving 15 bases between the germline ends. Germline V gives CDR1 SGHAT, CDR2 FQNNGV. DNA of the CDR3: TGTGCCAGCAGTTCCGTACGCGGTAGCTCCTACGAGCAGTACTTC. Translating gives CASSSVRGSSYEQYF.

The chain has TRBV2 and TRBJ2-6, with 8 bases matching TRBD1. Losses at the gene ends were 1 base for V and 0 bases for J; bases not matched to a gene: 2. The CDR3 extends over 17 amino acids. CDR1 is SNHLY, CDR2 FYNNEI, per germline. CDR3 nucleotides: TGTGCCAGCAGTGAAGGAACAGGGGGCTCTGGGGCCAACGTCCTGACTTTC. It codes for CASSEGTGGSGANVLTF.

The rearrangement joins TRBV12-2 to TRBJ2-7; the table's D call, TRBD1, was not checked against the DNA. TRBV12-2 has pseudogene status. The CDR3 extends over 16 amino acids. CDR3 residues: CASRRNIGQGAHEQYF. The CDR3 nucleotides read TGTGCAAGTCGCCGGAACATAGGACAGGGTGCCCACGAGCAGTACTTC.

The chain recombines TRBV10-1 with TRBJ2-3; D is perhaps TRBD2 (5 bases). Germline lookup yields CDR1 WNHNN and CDR2 SYGVQD (reference sequence). The CDR3 spans 14 residues. Trimming cost V 5 bases and J 3 bases, with 12 bases left between them. The CDR3 protein is CASSTSGKTDTQYF. CDR3 DNA: TGCGCCAGCAGTACCTCCGGGAAGACAGATACGCAGTATTTT.

V gene TRBV5-1 combines with J gene TRBJ2-7, with 7 bases matching TRBD2. The CDR3 has 14 residues. V dropped 3 bases and J dropped 0; count of bases not matched to a gene: 3. CDR1 is SGHRS and CDR2 is YFSETQ in the germline V gene. This CDR3 reads CASSSGGSSYEQYF. CDR3 coding DNA: TGCGCCAGCAGCTCCGGGGGGAGCTCCTACGAGCAGTACTTC.

The rearrangement uses TRBV4-1 and TRBJ1-1, with D tentatively TRBD1 (5 bases). This CDR3 comprises 17 residues. V gave up 7 bases and J gave up 4 bases, with 25 bases separating them. Germline CDR1 reads MGHRA; CDR2 reads YSYEKL. The CDR3 reads CASTPEVGGRATTEAFF. Written as DNA, the CDR3 is TGCGCCAGCACTCCAGAGGTCGGCGGCAGGGCCACCACTGAAGCTTTCTTT.